This T cell receptor beta chain was captured by sequencing in a study of CD8 T cells in Susac syndrome. Study-level results: As the study acknowledged, the number of individuals in its TCR sequencing and HLA analysis was relatively small.

V was shortened by 5 bases and J by 1 base, with 9 bases between the two germline ends. This CDR3 comprises 13 residues. CDR1 and CDR2 (germline): MNHEY, SMNVEV (reference sequence). After extraction with the RNeasy kit, about 0.45 to 1 ug of the RNA was reverse transcribed using random hexamers. Amplification of TCR beta CDR3 used immunoSEQ multiplex PCR across 54 Vbeta and 13 Jbeta. TCRdb ran MiXCR on the immunoSEQ multiplex PCR reads and lists one entry per CDR3 protein. This table has tens of thousands of distinct CDR3 sequences, roughly 93% appearing once. Remarks on this clonotype: Its antigen is as yet unknown.

The specimen was CD8+ T cells from PBMCs. This receptor was taken from a human donor with multiple sclerosis. The V gene is TRBV27, the J gene TRBJ2-7; no firm D call. CDR3 in amino acids: CASSLQASYEQYF. CDR3 coding DNA: TGTGCCAGCAGTCTCCAGGCGTCCTACGAGCAGTACTTC.